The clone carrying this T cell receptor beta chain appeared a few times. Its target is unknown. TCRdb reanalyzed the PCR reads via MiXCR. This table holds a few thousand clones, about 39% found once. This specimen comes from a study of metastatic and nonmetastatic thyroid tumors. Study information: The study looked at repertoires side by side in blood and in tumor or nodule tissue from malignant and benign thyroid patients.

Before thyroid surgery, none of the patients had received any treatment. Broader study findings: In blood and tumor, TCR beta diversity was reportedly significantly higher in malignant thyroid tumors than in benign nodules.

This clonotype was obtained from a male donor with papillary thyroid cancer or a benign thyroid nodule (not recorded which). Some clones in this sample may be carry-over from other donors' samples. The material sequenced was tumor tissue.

The CDR3 DNA is TGTGCCAGCAGTAGAAACAGGGGGTACACCGGGGAGCTGTTTTTT. This encodes CASSRNRGYTGELFF. The chain joins TRBV6-1 to TRBJ2-2; 8 nucleotides agree with TRBD1. CDR1 MNHNS and CDR2 SASEGT come from the germline V gene. The CDR3 loop spans 15 amino acids. V shed 5 bases and J 3 bases; nucleotides not matched to a gene: 5.